This TCR beta chain was sequenced during a study of blood T cells in healthy people across ages. This CDR3 is 14 amino acids long. V was cut by 4 bases and J by 5 bases, with 13 bases left in between. Germline V gives CDR1 SGDLS, CDR2 YYNGEE. On this clonotype itself: Antigen unknown.

Next came a second PCR, run for about 6 to 11 cycles, which used a sample-barcoded 5' primer along with a J-beta primer mix. Each cDNA molecule carried a tag from a template-switch adaptor that contained 12 random nucleotides. MiXCR, applied by TCRdb to the 5' RACE reads, yields one record per CDR3 protein. This table holds 800,000 to 1,000,000 distinct CDR3 sequences, about 48% found once. Points from the study as a whole: Possibly, changes in expanded clonotypes were confounded because donor CMV status was unknown.

The sequence derives from a man aged 30 to 45 in good health. The chain employs TRBV9 and TRBJ2-1; D call uncertain. The sequenced material came from blood. CDR3: CASSNARSNNEQFF. In nucleotides, the CDR3 is TGTGCCAGCAGCAATGCTAGGTCCAACAATGAGCAGTTCTTC.